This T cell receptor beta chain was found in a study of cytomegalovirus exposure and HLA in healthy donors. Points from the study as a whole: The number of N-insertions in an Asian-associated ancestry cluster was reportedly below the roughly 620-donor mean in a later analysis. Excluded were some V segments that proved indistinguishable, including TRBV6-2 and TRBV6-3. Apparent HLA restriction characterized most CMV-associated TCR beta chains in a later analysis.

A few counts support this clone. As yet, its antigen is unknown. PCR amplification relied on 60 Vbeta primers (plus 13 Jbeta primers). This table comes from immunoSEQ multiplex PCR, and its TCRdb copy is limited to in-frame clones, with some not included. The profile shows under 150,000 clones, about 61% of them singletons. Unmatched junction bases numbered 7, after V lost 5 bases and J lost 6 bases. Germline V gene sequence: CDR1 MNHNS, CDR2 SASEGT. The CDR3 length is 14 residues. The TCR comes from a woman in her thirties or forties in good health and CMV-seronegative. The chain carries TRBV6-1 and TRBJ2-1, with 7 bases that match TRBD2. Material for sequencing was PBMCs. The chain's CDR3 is CASSRLGGGNEQFF. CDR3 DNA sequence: TGTGCCAGCAGTCGGTTGGGCGGGGGCAATGAGCAGTTCTTC.